This T cell receptor beta chain was sequenced for a study of vaccination and CD4 T cells after COVID-19. At the level of the study: The authors used overlapping spike peptides from SARS-CoV-2, HCoV-NL63, HCoV-OC43 and HCoV-229E to stimulate cells. Every culture used as a control got a CEFX pool, an HIV-1 Nef pool, or no peptide.

An Oncomine TCR Beta short-read assay was used to sequence the DNA from cultured CD4+ T cells. TCRdb re-derived calls from the PCR reads in MiXCR, one entry per CDR3 protein. The table has about 20,000 distinct CDR3 sequences, 55% seen once. Comment on this clonotype: No antigen is known for it.

Stated treatment: roughly ten-day PBMC culture with coronavirus spike peptide pools or control peptides (ViraFEST assay). First, ViraFEST expanded antigen-specific T cells with peptide pools, and next it sequenced the TCRs. Every well contained some 2 million PBMCs, which were grown with about 10 IU/ml IL-2 and 9 to 10 ug/ml peptide pools. The germline gives CDR1 SGHNT, CDR2 YENEEA. V gave up 1 base and J gave up 2 bases; unmatched junction bases: 3. This CDR3 has 15 residues. J is TRBJ2-3 and V is TRBV11-3; 7 bases map to TRBD1. The sequencing sample was made of CD4+ T cells from blood, cultured in vitro. The TCR sequence derives from a human donor who had recovered from COVID-19. The CDR3 DNA reads as TGTGCCAGCAGCTTAGCAGGGGGAGCCACAGATACGCAGTATTTT. Protein sequence: CASSLAGGATDTQYF.